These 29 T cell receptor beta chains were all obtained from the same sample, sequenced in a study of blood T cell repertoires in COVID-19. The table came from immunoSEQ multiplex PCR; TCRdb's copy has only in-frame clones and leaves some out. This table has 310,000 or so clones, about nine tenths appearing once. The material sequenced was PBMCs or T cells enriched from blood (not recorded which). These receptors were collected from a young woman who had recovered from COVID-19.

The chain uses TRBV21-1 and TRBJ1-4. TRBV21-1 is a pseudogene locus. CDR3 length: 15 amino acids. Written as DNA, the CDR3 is TGTGCCAATACGAGGGCGGATGCAACTAATGAAAAACTGTTTTTT. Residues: CANTRADATNEKLFF.

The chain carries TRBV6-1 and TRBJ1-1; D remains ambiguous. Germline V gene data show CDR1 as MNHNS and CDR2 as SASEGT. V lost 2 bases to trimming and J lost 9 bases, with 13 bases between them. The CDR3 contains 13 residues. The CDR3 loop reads CASSETSSVQAFF. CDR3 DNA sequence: TGTGCCAGCAGTGAAACCTCCTCAGTCCAAGCTTTCTTT.

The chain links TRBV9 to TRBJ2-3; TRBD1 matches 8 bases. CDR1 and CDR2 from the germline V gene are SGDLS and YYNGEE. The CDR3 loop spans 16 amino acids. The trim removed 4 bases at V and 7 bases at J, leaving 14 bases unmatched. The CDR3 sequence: CASSPSGGGSRNTQYF. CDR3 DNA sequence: TGTGCCAGCAGCCCGTCAGGGGGCGGATCAAGAAATACGCAGTATTTT.

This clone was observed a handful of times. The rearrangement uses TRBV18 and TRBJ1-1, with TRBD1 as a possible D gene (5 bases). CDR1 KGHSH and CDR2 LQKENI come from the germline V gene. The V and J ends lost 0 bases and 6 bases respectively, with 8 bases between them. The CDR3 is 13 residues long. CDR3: CASSPPAGPEAFF. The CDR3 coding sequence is TGTGCCAGCTCACCACCGGCAGGGCCTGAAGCTTTCTTT.

CDR3 protein: CASSLYRLAGDTQYF. The CDR3 DNA sequence: TGCGCCAGCAGCTTGTATCGACTAGCGGGGGATACGCAGTATTTT. This chain uses TRBV5-1 with TRBJ2-3; 11 bases fit TRBD2. There are 15 residues in the CDR3. Unmatched junction bases numbered 4, after V lost 1 base and J lost 6 bases. From germline, CDR1 is SGHRS and CDR2 YFSETQ.

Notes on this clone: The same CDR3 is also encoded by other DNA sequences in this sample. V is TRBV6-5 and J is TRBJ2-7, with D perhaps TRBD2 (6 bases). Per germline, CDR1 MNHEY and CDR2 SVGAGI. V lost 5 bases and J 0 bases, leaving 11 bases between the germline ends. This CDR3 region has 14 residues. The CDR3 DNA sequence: TGTGCCAGCAGTCCCCGGGGGAGCTCCTACGAGCAGTACTTC. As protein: CASSPRGSSYEQYF.

As DNA, the CDR3 is TGCGCCAGCAGCCAAGCTACGAGGGACAGGGGGCGTAGAGGCTACACCTTC. This gives the protein CASSQATRDRGRRGYTF. V usage is TRBV4-1 and J usage is TRBJ1-2; 12 nucleotides align to TRBD1. With V trimmed by 1 base and J by 8 bases, 11 bases remained unmatched. The germline gives CDR1 MGHRA, CDR2 YSYEKL. The CDR3 runs to 17 residues.

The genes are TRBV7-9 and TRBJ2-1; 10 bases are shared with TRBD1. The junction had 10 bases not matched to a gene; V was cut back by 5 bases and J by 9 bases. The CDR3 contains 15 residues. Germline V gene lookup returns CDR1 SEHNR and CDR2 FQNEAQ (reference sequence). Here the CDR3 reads CASSPVTGGWTEQFF. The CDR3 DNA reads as TGTGCCAGCAGCCCGGTGACAGGGGGCTGGACTGAGCAGTTCTTC. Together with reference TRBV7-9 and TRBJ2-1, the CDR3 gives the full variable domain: DTGVSQNPRHKITKRGQNVTFRCDPISEHNRLYWYRQTLGQGPEFLTYFQNEAQLEKSRLLSDRFSAERPKGSFSTLEIQRTEQGDSAMYLCASSPVTGGWTEQFFGPGTRLTVL.

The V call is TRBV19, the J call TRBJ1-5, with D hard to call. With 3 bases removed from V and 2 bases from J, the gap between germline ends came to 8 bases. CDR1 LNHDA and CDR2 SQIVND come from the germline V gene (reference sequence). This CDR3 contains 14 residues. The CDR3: CASSIEGRNQPQHF. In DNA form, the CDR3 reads TGTGCCAGTAGTATCGAGGGTCGCAATCAGCCCCAGCATTTT.

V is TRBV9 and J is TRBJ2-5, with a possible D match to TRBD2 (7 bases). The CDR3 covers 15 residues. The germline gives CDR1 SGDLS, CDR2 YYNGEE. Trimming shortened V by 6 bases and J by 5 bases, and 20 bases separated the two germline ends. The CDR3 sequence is CASTQKGGPQETQYF. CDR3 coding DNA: TGTGCCAGCACCCAGAAGGGGGGGCCGCAGGAGACCCAGTACTTC. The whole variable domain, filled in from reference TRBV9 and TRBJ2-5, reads DSGVTQTPKHLITATGQRVTLRCSPRSGDLSVYWYQQSLDQGLQFLIQYYNGEERAKGNILERFSAQQFPDLHSELNLSSLELGDSALYFCASTQKGGPQETQYFGPGTRLLVL.

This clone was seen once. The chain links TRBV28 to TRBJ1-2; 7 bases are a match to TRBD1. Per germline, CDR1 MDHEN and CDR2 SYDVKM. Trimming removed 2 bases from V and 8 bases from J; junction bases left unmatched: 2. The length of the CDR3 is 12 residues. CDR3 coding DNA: TGTGCCAGCAGTTTACAGGGGGACGGCTACACCTTC. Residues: CASSLQGDGYTF.

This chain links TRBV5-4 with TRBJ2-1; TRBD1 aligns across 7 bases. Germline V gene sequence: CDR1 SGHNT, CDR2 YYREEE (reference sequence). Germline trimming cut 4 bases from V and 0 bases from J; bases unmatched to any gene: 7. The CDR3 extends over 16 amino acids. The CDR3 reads CASSVLNRGSYNEQFF. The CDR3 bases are TGTGCCAGCAGCGTATTAAACAGGGGCTCCTACAATGAGCAGTTCTTC.

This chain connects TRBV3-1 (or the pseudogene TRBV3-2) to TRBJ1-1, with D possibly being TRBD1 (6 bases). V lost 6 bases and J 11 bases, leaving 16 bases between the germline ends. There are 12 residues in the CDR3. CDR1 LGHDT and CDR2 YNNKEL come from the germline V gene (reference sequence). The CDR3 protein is CASSQDRLEAFF. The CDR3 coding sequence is TGTGCCAGCAGTCAGGACAGACTGGAGGCTTTCTTT.

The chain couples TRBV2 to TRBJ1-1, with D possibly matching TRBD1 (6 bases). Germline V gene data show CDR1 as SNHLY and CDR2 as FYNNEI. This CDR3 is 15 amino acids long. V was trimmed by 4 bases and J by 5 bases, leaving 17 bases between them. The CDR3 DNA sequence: TGTGCCAGCAGTGCGCACAGGGTAGAGGAAACTGAAGCTTTCTTT. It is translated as CASSAHRVEETEAFF. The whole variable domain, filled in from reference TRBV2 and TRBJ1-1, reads EPEVTQTPSHQVTQMGQEVILRCVPISNHLYFYWYRQILGQKVEFLVSFYNNEISEKSEIFDDQFSVERPDGSNFTLKIRSTKLEDSAMYFCASSAHRVEETEAFFGQGTRLTVV.

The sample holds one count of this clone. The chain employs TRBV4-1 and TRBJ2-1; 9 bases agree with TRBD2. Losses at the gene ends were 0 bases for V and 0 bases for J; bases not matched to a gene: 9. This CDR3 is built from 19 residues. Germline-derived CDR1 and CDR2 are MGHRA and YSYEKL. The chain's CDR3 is CASSQEGWAGGSSYNEQFF. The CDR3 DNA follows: TGCGCCAGCAGCCAAGAAGGTTGGGCGGGAGGGAGCTCCTACAATGAGCAGTTCTTC.

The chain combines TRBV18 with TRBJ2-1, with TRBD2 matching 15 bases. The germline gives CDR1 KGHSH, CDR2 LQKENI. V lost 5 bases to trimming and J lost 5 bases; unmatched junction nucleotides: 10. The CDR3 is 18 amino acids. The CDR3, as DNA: TGTGCCAGCTCATCACTCGGACTAGCGGGAGGGAAGGACAATGAGCAGTTCTTC. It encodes CASSSLGLAGGKDNEQFF.

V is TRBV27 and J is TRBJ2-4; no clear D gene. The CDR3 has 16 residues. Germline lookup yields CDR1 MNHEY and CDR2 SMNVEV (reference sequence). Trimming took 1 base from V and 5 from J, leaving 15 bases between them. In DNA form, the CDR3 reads TGTGCCAGCAGTTTATTTCCCTCTTCCCTAGAAAACATTCAGTACTTC. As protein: CASSLFPSSLENIQYF.

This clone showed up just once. CDR3 in DNA: TGTGCCAGCTCACCACTGGAGGGCTATGGCTACACCTTC. Its translation is CASSPLEGYGYTF. The rearrangement links TRBV18 to TRBJ1-2; no reliable D call. The CDR3 has 13 amino acids. The germline CDR1 and CDR2 sequences are KGHSH and LQKENI. Trimming took 1 base from V and 4 from J, leaving 7 bases between them.

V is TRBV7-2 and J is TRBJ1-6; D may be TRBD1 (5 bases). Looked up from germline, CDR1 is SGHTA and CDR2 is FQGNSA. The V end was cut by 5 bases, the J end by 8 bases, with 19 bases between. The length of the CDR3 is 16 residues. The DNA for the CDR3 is TGTGCCAGCAGCGGGCAGGGAGGGTTTATGGATTCACCCCTCCACTTT. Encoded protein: CASSGQGGFMDSPLHF. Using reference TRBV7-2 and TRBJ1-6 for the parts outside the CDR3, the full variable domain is GAGVSQSPSNKVTEKGKDVELRCDPISGHTALYWYRQSLGQGLEFLIYFQGNSAPDKSGLPSDRFSAERTGGSVSTLTIQRTQQEDSAVYLCASSGQGGFMDSPLHFGNGTRLTVT.

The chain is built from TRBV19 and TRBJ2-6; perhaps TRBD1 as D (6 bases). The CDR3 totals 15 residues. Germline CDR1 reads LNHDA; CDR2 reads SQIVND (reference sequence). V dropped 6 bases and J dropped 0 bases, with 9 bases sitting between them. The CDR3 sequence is CASRRTVSGANVLTF. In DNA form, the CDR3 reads TGTGCCAGTAGGAGGACAGTCTCTGGGGCCAACGTCCTGACTTTC.

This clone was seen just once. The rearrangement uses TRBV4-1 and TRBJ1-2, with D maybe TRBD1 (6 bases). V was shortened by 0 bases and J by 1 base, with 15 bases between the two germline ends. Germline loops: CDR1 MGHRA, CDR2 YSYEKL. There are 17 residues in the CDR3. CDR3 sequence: CASSQDSPDSFNYGYTF. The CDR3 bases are TGCGCCAGCAGCCAAGATTCCCCGGACAGCTTTAACTATGGCTACACCTTC.

The CDR3 region is CASRVAGGGGNEQFF. In DNA form, the CDR3 reads TGCGCCAGCAGAGTCGCGGGGGGCGGGGGGAATGAGCAGTTCTTC. The chain employs TRBV4-1 and TRBJ2-1; the match to TRBD2 covers 8 bases. Trimming took 6 bases from V and 7 from J; bases not matched to a gene: 11. CDR1 is MGHRA and CDR2 is YSYEKL in the germline V gene. The CDR3 runs to 15 residues.

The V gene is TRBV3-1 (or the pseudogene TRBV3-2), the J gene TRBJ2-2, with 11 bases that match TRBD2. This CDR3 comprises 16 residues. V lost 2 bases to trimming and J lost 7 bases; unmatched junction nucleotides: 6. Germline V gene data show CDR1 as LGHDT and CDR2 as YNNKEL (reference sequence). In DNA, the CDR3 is TGTGCCAGCAGCCAACTACTAGCGGGAGCGGGCGGGGAGCTGTTTTTT. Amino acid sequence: CASSQLLAGAGGELFF.

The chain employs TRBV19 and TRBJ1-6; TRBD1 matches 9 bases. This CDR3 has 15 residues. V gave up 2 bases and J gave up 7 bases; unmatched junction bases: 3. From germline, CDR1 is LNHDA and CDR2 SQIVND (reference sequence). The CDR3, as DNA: TGTGCCAGTAGTATAATGGGGACAGGGAATTCACCCCTCCACTTT. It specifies CASSIMGTGNSPLHF.

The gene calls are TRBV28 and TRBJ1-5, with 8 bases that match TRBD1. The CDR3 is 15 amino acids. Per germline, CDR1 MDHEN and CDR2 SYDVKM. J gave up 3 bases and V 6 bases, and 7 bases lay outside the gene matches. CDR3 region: CASRDQTGANQPQHF. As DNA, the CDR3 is TGTGCCAGCAGAGATCAGACAGGGGCCAATCAGCCCCAGCATTTT. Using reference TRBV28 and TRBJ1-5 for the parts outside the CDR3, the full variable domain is DVKVTQSSRYLVKRTGEKVFLECVQDMDHENMFWYRQDPGLGLRLIYFSYDVKMKEKGDIPEGYSVSREKKERFSLILESASTNQTSMYLCASRDQTGANQPQHFGDGTRLSIL.

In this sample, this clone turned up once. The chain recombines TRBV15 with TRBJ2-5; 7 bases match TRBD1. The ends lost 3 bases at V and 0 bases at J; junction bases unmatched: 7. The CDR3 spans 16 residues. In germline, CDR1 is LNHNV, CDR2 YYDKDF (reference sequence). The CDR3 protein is CATSRGTARYQETQYF. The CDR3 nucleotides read TGTGCCACCAGCAGGGGGACAGCTCGGTACCAAGAGACCCAGTACTTC.

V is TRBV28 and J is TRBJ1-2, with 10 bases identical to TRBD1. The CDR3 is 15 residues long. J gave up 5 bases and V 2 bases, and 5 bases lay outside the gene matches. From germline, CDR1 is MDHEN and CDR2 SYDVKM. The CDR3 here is CASSLPGQGRYGYTF. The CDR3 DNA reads TGTGCCAGCAGTTTACCGGGACAGGGGAGATATGGCTACACCTTC.

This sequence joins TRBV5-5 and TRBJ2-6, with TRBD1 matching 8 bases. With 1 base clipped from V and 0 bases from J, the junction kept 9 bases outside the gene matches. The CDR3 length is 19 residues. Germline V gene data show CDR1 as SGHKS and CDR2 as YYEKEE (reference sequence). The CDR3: CASSLWSRTGFSGANVLTF. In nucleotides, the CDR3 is TGTGCCAGCAGCTTGTGGAGTCGGACAGGGTTCTCTGGGGCCAACGTCCTGACTTTC.

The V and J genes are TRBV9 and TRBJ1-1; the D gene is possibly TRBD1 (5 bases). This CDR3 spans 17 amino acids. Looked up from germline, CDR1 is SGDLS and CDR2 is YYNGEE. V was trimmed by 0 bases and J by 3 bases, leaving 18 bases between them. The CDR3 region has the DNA TGTGCCAGCAGCGTAGAGGGGCAAACCGGTTGGGACACTGAAGCTTTCTTT. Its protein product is CASSVEGQTGWDTEAFF.